This T cell receptor beta chain emerged from a study of beta chain features in type 1 diabetes. Study observations and caveats: Patients with Type 1 diabetes showed moderately but significantly shorter TCRB CDR3s in all four CD4+ subsets.

Only a few counts were recorded for this clone. Its target is unknown. The germline V gene has CDR1 MNHEY and CDR2 SVGAGI. This CDR3 has 15 amino acids. Losses at the gene ends were 6 bases for V and 4 bases for J; bases not matched to a gene: 12. The investigators reverse transcribed all of the isolated RNA, so they sequenced expressed TCRB transcripts. Average reads for naive, central memory and regulatory T cell samples were around 4 million. Data came from immunoSEQ multiplex PCR; TCRdb stores just in-frame clones and leaves some out. Among hundreds of thousands of clones listed, approximately 15% were seen once.

The sequence came from a man aged 18 to 29 with type 1 diabetes. The chain uses TRBV6-5 and TRBJ2-7; 7 positions match TRBD1. The specimen was naive CD4+ T cells from blood. The CDR3 loop reads CASRPYRGTEYEQYF. The CDR3 DNA reads TGTGCCAGCAGACCGTATAGGGGGACAGAATACGAGCAGTACTTC.